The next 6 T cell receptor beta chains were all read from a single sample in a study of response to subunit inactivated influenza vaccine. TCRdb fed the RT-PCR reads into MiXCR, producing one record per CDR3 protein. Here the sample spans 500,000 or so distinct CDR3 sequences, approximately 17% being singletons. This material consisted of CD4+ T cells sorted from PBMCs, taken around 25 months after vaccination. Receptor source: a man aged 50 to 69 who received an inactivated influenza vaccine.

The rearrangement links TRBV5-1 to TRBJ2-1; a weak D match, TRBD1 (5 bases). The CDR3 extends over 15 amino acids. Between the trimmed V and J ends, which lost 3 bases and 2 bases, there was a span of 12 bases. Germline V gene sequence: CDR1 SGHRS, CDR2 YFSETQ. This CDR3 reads CASSSDKGTYNEQFF. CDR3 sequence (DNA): TGCGCCAGCAGCTCGGACAAGGGGACCTACAATGAGCAGTTCTTC.

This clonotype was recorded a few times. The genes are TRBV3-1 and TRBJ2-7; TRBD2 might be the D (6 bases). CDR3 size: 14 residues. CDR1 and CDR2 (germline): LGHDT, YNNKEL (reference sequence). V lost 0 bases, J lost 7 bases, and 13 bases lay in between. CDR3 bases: TGTGCCAGCAGCCAAGAGGAACGGGGGATTGAGCAGTACTTC. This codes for CASSQEERGIEQYF.

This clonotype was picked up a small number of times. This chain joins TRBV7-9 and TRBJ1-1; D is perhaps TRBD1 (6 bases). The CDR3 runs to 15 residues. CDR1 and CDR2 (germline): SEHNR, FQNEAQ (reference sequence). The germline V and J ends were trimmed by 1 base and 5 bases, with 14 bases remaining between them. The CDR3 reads CASSLVKGEATEAFF. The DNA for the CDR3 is TGTGCCAGCAGCTTAGTAAAGGGGGAGGCGACTGAAGCTTTCTTT.

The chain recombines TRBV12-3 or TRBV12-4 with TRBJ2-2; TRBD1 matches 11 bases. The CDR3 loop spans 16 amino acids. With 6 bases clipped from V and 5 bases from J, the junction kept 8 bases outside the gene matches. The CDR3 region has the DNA TGTGCCAGCAGGCCCGGGACAGGGGGAAGGACCGGGGAGCTGTTTTTT. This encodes CASRPGTGGRTGELFF.

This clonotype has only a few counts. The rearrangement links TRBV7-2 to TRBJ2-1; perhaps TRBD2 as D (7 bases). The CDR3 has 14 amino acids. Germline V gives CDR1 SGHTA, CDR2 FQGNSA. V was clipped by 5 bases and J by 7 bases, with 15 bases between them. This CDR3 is CASSQIRGANEQFF. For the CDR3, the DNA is TGTGCCAGCAGCCAAATCCGGGGGGCGAATGAGCAGTTCTTC.

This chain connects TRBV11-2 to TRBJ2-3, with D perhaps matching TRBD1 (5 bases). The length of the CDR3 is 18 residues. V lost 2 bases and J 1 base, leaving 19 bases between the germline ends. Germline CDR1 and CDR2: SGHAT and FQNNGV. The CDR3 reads CASSLLFRAGPRTDTQYF. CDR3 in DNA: TGTGCCAGCAGCTTACTGTTTAGGGCAGGGCCCCGCACAGATACGCAGTATTTT.